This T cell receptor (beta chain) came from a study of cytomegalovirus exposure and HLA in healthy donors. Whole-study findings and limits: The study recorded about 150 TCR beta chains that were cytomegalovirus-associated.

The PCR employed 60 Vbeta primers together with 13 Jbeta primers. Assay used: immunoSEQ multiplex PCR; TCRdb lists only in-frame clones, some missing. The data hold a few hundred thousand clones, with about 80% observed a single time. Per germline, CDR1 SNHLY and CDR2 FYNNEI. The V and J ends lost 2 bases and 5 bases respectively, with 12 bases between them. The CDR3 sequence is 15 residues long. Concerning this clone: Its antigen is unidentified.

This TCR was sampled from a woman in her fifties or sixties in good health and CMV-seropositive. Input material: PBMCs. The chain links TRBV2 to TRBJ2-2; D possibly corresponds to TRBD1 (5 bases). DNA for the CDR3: TGTGCCAGCAGTGAAAATGGGGCAGCGACCGGGGAGCTGTTTTTT. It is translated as CASSENGAATGELFF.